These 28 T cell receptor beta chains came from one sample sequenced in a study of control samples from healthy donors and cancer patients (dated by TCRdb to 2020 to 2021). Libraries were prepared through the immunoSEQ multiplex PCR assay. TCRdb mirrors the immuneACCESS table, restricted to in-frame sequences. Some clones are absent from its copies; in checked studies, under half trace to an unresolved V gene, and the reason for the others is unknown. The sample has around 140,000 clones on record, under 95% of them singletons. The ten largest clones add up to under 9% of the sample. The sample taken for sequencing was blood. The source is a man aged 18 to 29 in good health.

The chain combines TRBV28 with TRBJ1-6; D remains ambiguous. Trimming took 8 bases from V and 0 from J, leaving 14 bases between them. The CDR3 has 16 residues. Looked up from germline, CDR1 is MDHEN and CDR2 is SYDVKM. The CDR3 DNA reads TGTGCCAGCCTTCGGTCTGGGAGCTCCTATAATTCACCCCTCCACTTT. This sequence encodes CASLRSGSSYNSPLHF.

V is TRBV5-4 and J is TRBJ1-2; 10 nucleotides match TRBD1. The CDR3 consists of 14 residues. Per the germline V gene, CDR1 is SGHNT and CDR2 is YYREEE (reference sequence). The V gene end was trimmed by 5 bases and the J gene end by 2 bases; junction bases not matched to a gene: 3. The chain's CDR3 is CASSRDRGNYGYTF. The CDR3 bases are TGTGCCAGCAGTCGGGACAGGGGAAACTATGGCTACACCTTC.

CDR3 residues: CASRVGTLATNEKLFF. DNA for the CDR3: TGTGCCAGCAGGGTGGGGACACTTGCAACTAATGAAAAACTGTTTTTT. The V gene is TRBV2, the J gene TRBJ1-4, with D possibly matching TRBD1 (6 bases). Germline CDR1 and CDR2: SNHLY and FYNNEI. The CDR3 length is 16 residues. V was shortened by 6 bases and J by 0 bases, with 14 bases between the two germline ends.

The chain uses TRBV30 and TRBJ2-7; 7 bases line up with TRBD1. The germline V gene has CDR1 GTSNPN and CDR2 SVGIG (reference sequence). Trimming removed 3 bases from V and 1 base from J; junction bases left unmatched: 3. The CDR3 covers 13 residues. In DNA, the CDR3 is TGTGCCTGGAGGGCAGGGGGTTCCTACGAGCAGTACTTC. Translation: CAWRAGGSYEQYF.

The CDR3 DNA is TGTGCCAGCAGCCCGGGACATCAGAACACTGAAGCTTTCTTT. Protein sequence: CASSPGHQNTEAFF. This chain uses TRBV7-2 with TRBJ1-1, with D perhaps matching TRBD1 (6 bases). Germline assignment: CDR1 SGHTA and CDR2 FQGNSA. Trimming removed 5 bases from V and 1 base from J, with 11 bases in between. The CDR3 totals 14 residues.

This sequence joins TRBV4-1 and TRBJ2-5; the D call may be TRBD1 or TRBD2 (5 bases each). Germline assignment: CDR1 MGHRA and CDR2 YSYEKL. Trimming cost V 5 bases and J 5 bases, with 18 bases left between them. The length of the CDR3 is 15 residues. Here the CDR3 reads CASSEGRGSRETQYF. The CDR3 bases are TGCGCCAGCAGCGAGGGTAGGGGCTCGCGGGAGACCCAGTACTTC.

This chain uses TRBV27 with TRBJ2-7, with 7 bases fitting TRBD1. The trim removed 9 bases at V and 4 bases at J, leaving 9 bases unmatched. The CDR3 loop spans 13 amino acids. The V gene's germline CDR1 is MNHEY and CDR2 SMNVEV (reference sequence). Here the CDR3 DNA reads TGTGCCAGGTGGACAGGACTGTATTACGAGCAGTACTTC. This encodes CARWTGLYYEQYF.

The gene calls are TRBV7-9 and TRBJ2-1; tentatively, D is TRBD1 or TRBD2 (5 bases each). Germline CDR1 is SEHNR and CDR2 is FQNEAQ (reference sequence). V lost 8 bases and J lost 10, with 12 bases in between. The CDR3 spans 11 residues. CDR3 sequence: CASHRDAEQFF. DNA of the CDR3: TGTGCCAGCCACCGGGACGCCGAGCAGTTCTTC.

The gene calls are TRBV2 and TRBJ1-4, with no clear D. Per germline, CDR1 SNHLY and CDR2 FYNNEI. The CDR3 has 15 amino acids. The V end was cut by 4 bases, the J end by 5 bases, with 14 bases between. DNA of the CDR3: TGTGCCAGCAGTGTTGGAGACGGATCAAATGAAAAACTGTTTTTT. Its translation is CASSVGDGSNEKLFF.

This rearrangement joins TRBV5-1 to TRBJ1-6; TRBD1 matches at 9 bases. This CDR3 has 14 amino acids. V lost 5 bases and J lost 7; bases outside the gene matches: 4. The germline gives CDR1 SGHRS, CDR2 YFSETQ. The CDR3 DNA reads TGCGCCAGCAGGATGGGGACAGGGAATTCACCCCTCCACTTT. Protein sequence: CASRMGTGNSPLHF.

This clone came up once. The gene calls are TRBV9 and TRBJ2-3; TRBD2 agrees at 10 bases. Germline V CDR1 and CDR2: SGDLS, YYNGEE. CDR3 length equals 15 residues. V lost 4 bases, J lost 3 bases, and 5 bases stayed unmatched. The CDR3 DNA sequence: TGTGCCAGCAGCATAGCGGGGGGTTGGACAGATACGCAGTATTTT. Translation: CASSIAGGWTDTQYF. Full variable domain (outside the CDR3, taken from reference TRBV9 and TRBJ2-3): DSGVTQTPKHLITATGQRVTLRCSPRSGDLSVYWYQQSLDQGLQFLIQYYNGEERAKGNILERFSAQQFPDLHSELNLSSLELGDSALYFCASSIAGGWTDTQYFGPGTRLTVL.

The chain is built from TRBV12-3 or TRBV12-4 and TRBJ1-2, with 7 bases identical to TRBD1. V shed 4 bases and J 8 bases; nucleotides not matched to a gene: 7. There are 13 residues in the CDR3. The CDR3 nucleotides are TGTGCCAGCAGTTATGGACAGGTTGGAGGCTACACCTTC. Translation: CASSYGQVGGYTF.

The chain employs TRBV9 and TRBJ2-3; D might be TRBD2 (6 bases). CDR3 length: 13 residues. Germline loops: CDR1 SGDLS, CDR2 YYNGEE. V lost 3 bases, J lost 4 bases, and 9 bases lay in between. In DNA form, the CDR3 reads TGTGCCAGCAGCGCGACTAGTTCAGATACGCAGTATTTT. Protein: CASSATSSDTQYF.

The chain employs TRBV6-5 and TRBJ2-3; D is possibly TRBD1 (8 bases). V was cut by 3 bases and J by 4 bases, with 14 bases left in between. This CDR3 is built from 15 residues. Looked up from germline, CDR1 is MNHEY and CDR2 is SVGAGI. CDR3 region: CASSYFTGGADTQYF. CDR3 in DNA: TGTGCCAGCAGTTATTTTACAGGGGGGGCAGATACGCAGTATTTT.

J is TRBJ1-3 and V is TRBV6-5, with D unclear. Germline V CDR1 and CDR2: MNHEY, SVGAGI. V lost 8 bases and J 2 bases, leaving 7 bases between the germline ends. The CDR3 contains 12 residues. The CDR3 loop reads CASGQPGNTIYF. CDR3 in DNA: TGTGCCAGCGGTCAGCCTGGAAACACCATATATTTT.

Here the CDR3 reads CASRRTSGGYGGELFF. CDR3 DNA: TGTGCCAGCAGAAGGACTAGCGGGGGGTACGGCGGGGAGCTGTTTTTT. V gene TRBV2 combines with J gene TRBJ2-2; 14 nucleotides agree with TRBD2. The CDR3 contains 16 residues. V trimming: 6 bases; J trimming: 7 bases; junction bases outside the gene matches: 7. CDR1 SNHLY and CDR2 FYNNEI come from the germline V gene.

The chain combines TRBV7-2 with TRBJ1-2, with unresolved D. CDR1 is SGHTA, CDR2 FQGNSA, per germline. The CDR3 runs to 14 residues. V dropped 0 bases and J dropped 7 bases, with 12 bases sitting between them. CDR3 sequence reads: CASSLAGEAGGYTF. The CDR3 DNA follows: TGTGCCAGCAGCTTAGCTGGGGAGGCGGGTGGCTACACCTTC.

CDR3 nucleotides: TGTGCCAGCAGGTCGGGGGGGCTTTCACCCCTCCACTTT. It encodes CASRSGGLSPLHF. The chain has TRBV25-1 and TRBJ1-6, with D possibly matching TRBD1 (6 bases). Trimming took 6 bases from V and 9 from J, leaving 12 bases between them. The CDR3 length is 13 residues. Germline V gives CDR1 MGHDK, CDR2 SYGVNS.

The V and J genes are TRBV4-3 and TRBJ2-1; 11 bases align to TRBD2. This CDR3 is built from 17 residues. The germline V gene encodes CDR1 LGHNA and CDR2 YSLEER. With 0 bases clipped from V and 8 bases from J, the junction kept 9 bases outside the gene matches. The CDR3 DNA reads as TGCGCCAGCAGCCAAGATACGGCTAGCGGGGGGAGCGATGAGCAGTTCTTC. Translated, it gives CASSQDTASGGSDEQFF.

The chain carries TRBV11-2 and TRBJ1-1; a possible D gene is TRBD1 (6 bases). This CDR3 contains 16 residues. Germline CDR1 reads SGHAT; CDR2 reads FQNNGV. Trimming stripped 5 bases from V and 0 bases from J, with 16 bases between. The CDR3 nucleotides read TGTGCCAGCAGCGTTTCCTCGACAGGATTGAACACTGAAGCTTTCTTT. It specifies CASSVSSTGLNTEAFF. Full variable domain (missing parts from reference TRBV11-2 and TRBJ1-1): EAGVAQSPRYKIIEKRQSVAFWCNPISGHATLYWYQQILGQGPKLLIQFQNNGVVDDSQLPKDRFSAERLKGVDSTLKIQPAKLEDSAVYLCASSVSSTGLNTEAFFGQGTRLTVV.

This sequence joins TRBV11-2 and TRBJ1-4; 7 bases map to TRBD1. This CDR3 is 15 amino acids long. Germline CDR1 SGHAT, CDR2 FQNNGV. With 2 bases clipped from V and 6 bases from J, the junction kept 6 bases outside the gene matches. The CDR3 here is CASSLQGQTYEKLFF. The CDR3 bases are TGTGCCAGCAGCTTACAGGGACAGACTTATGAAAAACTGTTTTTT.

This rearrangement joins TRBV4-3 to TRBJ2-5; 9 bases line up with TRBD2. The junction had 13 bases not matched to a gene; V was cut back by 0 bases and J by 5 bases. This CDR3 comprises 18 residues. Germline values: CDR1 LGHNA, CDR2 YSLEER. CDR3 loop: CASSQDWDSGGIEETQYF. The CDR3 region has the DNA TGCGCCAGCAGCCAAGATTGGGACAGCGGGGGGATTGAGGAGACCCAGTACTTC.

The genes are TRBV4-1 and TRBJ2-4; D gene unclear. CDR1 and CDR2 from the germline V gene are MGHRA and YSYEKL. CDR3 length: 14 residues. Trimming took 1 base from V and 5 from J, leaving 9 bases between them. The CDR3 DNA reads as TGCGCCAGCAGCCAAGGACCAACCCAAAACATTCAGTACTTC. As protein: CASSQGPTQNIQYF.

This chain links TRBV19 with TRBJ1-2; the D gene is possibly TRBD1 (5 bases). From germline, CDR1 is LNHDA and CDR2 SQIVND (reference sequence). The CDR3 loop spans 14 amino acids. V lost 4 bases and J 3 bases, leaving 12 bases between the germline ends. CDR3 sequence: CASSRWDGYYGYTF. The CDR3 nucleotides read TGTGCCAGTAGTAGGTGGGACGGCTACTATGGCTACACCTTC.

The CDR3 DNA is TGTGCCACCAAGGTGTATACTAATGAAAAACTGTTTTTT. Translating gives CATKVYTNEKLFF. V and J are TRBV6-5 and TRBJ1-4; D is unresolved. V dropped 10 bases and J dropped 2 bases, with 11 bases sitting between them. The germline CDR1 and CDR2 sequences are MNHEY and SVGAGI. CDR3 size: 13 residues.

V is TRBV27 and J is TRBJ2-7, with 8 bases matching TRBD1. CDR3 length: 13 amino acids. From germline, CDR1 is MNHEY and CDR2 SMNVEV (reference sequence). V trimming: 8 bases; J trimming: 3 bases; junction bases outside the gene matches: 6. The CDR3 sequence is CASGRGRIYEQYF. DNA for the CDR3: TGTGCCAGCGGCAGGGGGCGTATCTACGAGCAGTACTTC.

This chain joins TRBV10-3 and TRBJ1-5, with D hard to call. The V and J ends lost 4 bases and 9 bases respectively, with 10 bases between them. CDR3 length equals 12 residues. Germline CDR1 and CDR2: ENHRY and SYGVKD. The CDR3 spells CAISGVDGPQHF. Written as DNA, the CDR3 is TGTGCCATCAGTGGGGTGGATGGGCCCCAGCATTTT.

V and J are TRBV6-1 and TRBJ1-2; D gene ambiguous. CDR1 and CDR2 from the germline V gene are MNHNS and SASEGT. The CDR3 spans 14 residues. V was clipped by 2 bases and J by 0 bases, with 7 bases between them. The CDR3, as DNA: TGTGCCAGCAGTGAATGGTTAGCTAACTATGGCTACACCTTC. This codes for CASSEWLANYGYTF.